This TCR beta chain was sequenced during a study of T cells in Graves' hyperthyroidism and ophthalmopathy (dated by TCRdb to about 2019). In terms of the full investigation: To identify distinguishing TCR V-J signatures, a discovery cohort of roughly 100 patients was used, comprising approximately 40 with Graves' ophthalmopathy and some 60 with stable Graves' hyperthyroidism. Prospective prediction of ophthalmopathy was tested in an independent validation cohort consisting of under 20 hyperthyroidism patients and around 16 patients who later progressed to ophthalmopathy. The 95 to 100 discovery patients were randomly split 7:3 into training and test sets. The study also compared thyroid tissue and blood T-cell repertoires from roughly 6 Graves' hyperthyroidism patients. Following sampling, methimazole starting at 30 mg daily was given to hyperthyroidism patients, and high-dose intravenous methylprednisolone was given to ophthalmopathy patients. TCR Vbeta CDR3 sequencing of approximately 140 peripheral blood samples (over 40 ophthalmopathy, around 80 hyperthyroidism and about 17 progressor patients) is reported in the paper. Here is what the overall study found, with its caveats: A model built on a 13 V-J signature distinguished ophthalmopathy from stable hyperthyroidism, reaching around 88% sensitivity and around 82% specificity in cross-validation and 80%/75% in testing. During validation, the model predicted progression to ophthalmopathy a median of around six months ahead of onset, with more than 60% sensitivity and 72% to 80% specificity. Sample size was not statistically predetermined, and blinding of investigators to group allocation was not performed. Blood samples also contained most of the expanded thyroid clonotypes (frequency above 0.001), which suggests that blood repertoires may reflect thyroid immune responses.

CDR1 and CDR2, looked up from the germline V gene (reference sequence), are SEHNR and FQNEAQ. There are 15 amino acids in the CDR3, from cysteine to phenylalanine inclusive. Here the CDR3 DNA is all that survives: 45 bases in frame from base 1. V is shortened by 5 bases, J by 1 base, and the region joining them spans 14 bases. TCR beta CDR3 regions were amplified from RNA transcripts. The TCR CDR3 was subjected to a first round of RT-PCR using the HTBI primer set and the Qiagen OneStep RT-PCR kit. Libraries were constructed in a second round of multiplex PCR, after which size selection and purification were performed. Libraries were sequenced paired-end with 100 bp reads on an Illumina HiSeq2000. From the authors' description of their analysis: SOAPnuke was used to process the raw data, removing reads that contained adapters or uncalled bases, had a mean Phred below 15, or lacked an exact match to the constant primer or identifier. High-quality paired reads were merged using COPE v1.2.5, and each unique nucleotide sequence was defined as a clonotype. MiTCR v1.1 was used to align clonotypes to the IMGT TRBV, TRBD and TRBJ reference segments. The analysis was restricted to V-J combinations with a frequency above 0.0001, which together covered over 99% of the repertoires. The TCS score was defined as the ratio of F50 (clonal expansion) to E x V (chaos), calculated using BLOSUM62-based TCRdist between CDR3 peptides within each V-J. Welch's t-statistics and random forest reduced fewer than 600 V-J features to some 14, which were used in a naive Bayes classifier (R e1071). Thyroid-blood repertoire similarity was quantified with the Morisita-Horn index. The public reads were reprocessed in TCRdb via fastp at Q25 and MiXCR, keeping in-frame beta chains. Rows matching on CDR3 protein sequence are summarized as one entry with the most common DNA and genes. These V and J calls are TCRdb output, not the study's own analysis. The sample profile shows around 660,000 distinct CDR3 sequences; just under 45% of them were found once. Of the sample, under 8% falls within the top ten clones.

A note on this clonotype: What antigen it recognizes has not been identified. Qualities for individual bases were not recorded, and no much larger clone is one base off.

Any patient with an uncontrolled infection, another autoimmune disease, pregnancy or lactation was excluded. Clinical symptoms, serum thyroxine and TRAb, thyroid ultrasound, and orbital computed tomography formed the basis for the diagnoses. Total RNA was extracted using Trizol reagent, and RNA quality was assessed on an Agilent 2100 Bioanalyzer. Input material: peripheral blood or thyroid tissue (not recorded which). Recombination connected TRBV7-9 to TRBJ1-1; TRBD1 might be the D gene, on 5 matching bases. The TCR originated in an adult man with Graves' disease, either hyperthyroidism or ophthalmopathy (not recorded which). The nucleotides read TGTGCCAGCAGCCTGATTTCGGGGGGGAACACTGAAGCTTTCTTT. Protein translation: CASSLISGGNTEAFF.